One T cell receptor beta chain is described in this entry. The CDR3 contains 14 residues. From germline, CDR1 is SGHAT and CDR2 FQNNGV. Deletions cut 1 base from V and 6 bases from J, with 13 bases between. The data stem from a study of cytomegalovirus exposure and HLA in healthy donors. Data came from immunoSEQ multiplex PCR; TCRdb stores just in-frame clones and leaves some out. The sample holds a few hundred thousand clones, 86% seen once. The receptor comes from a young woman in good health and CMV-seronegative. The V call is TRBV11-2, the J call TRBJ2-7; D might be TRBD1 (6 bases). Material: PBMCs. Written as DNA, the CDR3 is TGTGCCAGCAGCTTAGTAAACAGGGTGGGCGAGCAGTACTTC. Translation: CASSLVNRVGEQYF.